Presented here are 22 T cell receptor beta chains from one specimen sequenced in a study of shared clonotypes between healthy human individuals. Clones were read by immunoSEQ multiplex PCR, and TCRdb kept only the in-frame ones, dropping some. The table shows roughly 450,000 clones, with roughly 78% occurring only once. The sample was PBMCs. The receptors here all came from a woman in her thirties or forties in good health. Some clones in this sample may be carry-over from other donors' samples.

This chain links TRBV30 with TRBJ2-3; 8 positions agree with TRBD2. Germline CDR1 is GTSNPN and CDR2 is SVGIG (reference sequence). The CDR3 covers 15 residues. V gave up 5 bases and J gave up 0 bases; unmatched junction bases: 7. The CDR3: CAWEGTSGSTDTQYF. CDR3 nucleotide sequence: TGTGCCTGGGAAGGAACTAGCGGAAGCACAGATACGCAGTATTTT. Complete variable domain (other parts from reference TRBV30 and TRBJ2-3): SQTIHQWPATLVQPVGSPLSLECTVEGTSNPNLYWYRQAAGRGLQLLFYSVGIGQISSEVPQNLSASRPQDRQFILSSKKLLLSDSGFYLCAWEGTSGSTDTQYFGPGTRLTVL.

The chain has TRBV6-1 and TRBJ2-2; D possibly uses TRBD1 or TRBD2 (5 bases each). Trimming left V 3 bases short and J 3 bases short, with 14 bases between. Germline assignment: CDR1 MNHNS and CDR2 SASEGT. The CDR3 has 16 amino acids. The CDR3: CASSDRVYGDTGELFF. CDR3 coding DNA: TGTGCCAGCAGTGACAGGGTTTACGGGGACACCGGGGAGCTGTTTTTT.

J is TRBJ2-7 and V is TRBV21-1; the table's D call TRBD1 went unverified against the DNA. TRBV21-1 is tagged as a pseudogene. The CDR3 spans 15 residues. The CDR3, as DNA: TGTGCCAGCAGCAACTCCGGGACAGGATCCTACGAGCAGTACTTC. Protein: CASSNSGTGSYEQYF.

The rearrangement joins TRBV11-2 to TRBJ1-1; D is unclear. The germline V gene has CDR1 SGHAT and CDR2 FQNNGV. Trimming removed 1 base from V and 7 bases from J, with 13 bases in between. This CDR3 region has 14 residues. The CDR3 is CASSLGQRISEAFF. The DNA of the CDR3 is TGTGCCAGCAGCTTAGGTCAGAGGATAAGTGAAGCTTTCTTT.

Details on this clone: A far larger clone is one nucleotide away, so this likely arose from a read error. CDR3 loop: CASGLASEDGYTF. The CDR3 DNA sequence: TGCGCCAGCGGCTTGGCGTCAGAAGATGGCTACACCTTC. The chain links TRBV5-1 to TRBJ1-2, with no clear D. This CDR3 is 13 amino acids long. Germline-derived CDR1 and CDR2 are SGHRS and YFSETQ.

Comments on this clone: Different DNA sequences within this sample yield the same CDR3. This sequence joins TRBV15 and TRBJ1-5; TRBD1 agrees at 10 bases. CDR3 length: 14 amino acids. Germline V gene sequence: CDR1 LNHNV, CDR2 YYDKDF (reference sequence). V shed 3 bases and J 5 bases; nucleotides not matched to a gene: 1. CDR3 nucleotide sequence: TGTGCCACCAGCAGGGACAGGGGGGATCAGCCCCAGCATTTT. Its protein product is CATSRDRGDQPQHF. The full variable domain, in which reference TRBV15 and TRBJ1-5 provide the parts outside the CDR3, is DAMVIQNPRYQVTQFGKPVTLSCSQTLNHNVMYWYQQKSSQAPKLLFHYYDKDFNNEADTPDNFQSRRPNTSFCFLDIRSPGLGDTAMYLCATSRDRGDQPQHFGDGTRLSIL.

The rearrangement uses TRBV5-1 and TRBJ2-1, with TRBD1 as a possible D gene (6 bases). V gave up 4 bases and J gave up 8 bases, with 16 bases separating them. The CDR3 length is 14 residues. Germline V gene data show CDR1 as SGHRS and CDR2 as YFSETQ. The CDR3 protein is CASSPGLGGDEQFF. The CDR3 coding sequence is TGCGCCAGCAGCCCCGGCCTAGGGGGTGATGAGCAGTTCTTC.

The chain uses TRBV27 and TRBJ2-2; TRBD1 is a possible D gene (5 bases). This CDR3 has 14 amino acids. V lost 3 bases and J lost 6, with 11 bases in between. Germline V gene lookup returns CDR1 MNHEY and CDR2 SMNVEV (reference sequence). In nucleotides, the CDR3 is TGTGCCAGCAGTTTGAGTCAGGGCCCCGGGGAGCTGTTTTTT. Amino acids: CASSLSQGPGELFF.

The chain links TRBV7-6 to TRBJ1-5, with D perhaps matching TRBD1 (5 bases). Per germline, CDR1 SGHVS and CDR2 FNYEAQ. The CDR3 is 14 amino acids. Trimming pared 0 bases from V and 5 bases from J, leaving 8 bases between. CDR3 in DNA: TGTGCCAGCAGCTTAGCGGCAGGGTATCAGCCCCAGCATTTT. Its translation is CASSLAAGYQPQHF.

This chain connects TRBV5-4 to TRBJ1-1; D is unresolved. CDR3 length equals 14 residues. Trimming took off 1 base at V and 0 bases at J, with 7 bases between the two ends. Germline V gene sequence: CDR1 SGHNT, CDR2 YYREEE (reference sequence). The DNA of the CDR3 is TGTGCCAGCAGCTTGCCGGGGTTGAACACTGAAGCTTTCTTT. Encoded protein: CASSLPGLNTEAFF.

The CDR3, as DNA: TGCGCCAGCAGCCTCGGACGGATCAATGAGCAGTTCTTC. Encoded protein: CASSLGRINEQFF. This chain links TRBV5-1 with TRBJ2-1; D is uncertain. Germline CDR1 reads SGHRS; CDR2 reads YFSETQ. The CDR3 length is 13 residues. The ends were cut back, 4 bases at V and 6 bases at J, with 11 bases in the middle.

This clone occurred a few times. The chain couples TRBV12-5 to TRBJ2-7; D remains unclear. There are 19 residues in the CDR3. Germline V gene data show CDR1 as LGHNT and CDR2 as FRNRAP. V gave up 0 bases and J gave up 3 bases, with 24 bases separating them. CDR3 DNA sequence: TGTGCTAGTGGTTTGGTACCCTTCGCCCGCGGTCCCGGATACTACGAGCAGTACTTC. Its protein is CASGLVPFARGPGYYEQYF.

The rearrangement joins TRBV19 to TRBJ2-7; the D is unclear. CDR3 length: 13 residues. Trimming took 5 bases from V and 3 from J, leaving 11 bases between them. Germline CDR1 and CDR2: LNHDA and SQIVND (reference sequence). CDR3 sequence (DNA): TGTGCCAGTAGTTGGACCCACGGCTACGAGCAGTACTTC. Its protein product is CASSWTHGYEQYF. Together with reference TRBV19 and TRBJ2-7, the CDR3 gives the full variable domain: DGGITQSPKYLFRKEGQNVTLSCEQNLNHDAMYWYRQDPGQGLRLIYYSQIVNDFQKGDIAEGYSVSREKKESFPLTVTSAQKNPTAFYLCASSWTHGYEQYFGPGTRLTVT.

On this clone: The sample carries other DNA sequences with the same CDR3. The J gene is TRBJ2-2, the V gene TRBV11-2; D remains ambiguous. V lost 4 bases and J 4 bases, leaving 10 bases between the germline ends. Germline values: CDR1 SGHAT, CDR2 FQNNGV. CDR3 length: 14 amino acids. CDR3 in DNA: TGTGCCAGCAGCTCGGGCTCCCGCACCGGGGAGCTGTTTTTT. Translation: CASSSGSRTGELFF.

The V gene is TRBV5-4, the J gene TRBJ2-4; D is unclear. The length of the CDR3 is 13 residues. Germline-derived CDR1 and CDR2 are SGHNT and YYREEE (reference sequence). V lost 1 base and J lost 1, with 3 bases in between. This CDR3 is CASSLSAKNIQYF. In nucleotides, the CDR3 is TGTGCCAGCAGCTTGTCGGCCAAAAACATTCAGTACTTC.

V gene TRBV28 combines with J gene TRBJ1-2; 10 bases are shared with TRBD1. This CDR3 has 17 amino acids. Trimming took 5 bases from V and 6 from J; bases not matched to a gene: 15. In germline, CDR1 is MDHEN, CDR2 SYDVKM. The CDR3 loop reads CASSPRSFRDRGDGYTF. CDR3 nucleotide sequence: TGTGCCAGCAGTCCACGATCGTTTCGGGACAGGGGTGATGGCTACACCTTC.

This sequence joins TRBV2 and TRBJ2-1; D uncertain. Trimming removed 1 base from V and 7 bases from J, with 14 bases in between. Germline CDR1 and CDR2: SNHLY and FYNNEI. This CDR3 comprises 15 residues. CDR3 nucleotides: TGTGCCAGCAGTGAAGTACCTGGGTCTACTAATGAGCAGTTCTTC. Its protein product is CASSEVPGSTNEQFF. The whole variable domain, filled in from reference TRBV2 and TRBJ2-1, reads EPEVTQTPSHQVTQMGQEVILRCVPISNHLYFYWYRQILGQKVEFLVSFYNNEISEKSEIFDDQFSVERPDGSNFTLKIRSTKLEDSAMYFCASSEVPGSTNEQFFGPGTRLTVL.

The V gene is TRBV2, the J gene TRBJ1-1, with a possible D match to TRBD1 (5 bases). Germline V gene sequence: CDR1 SNHLY, CDR2 FYNNEI. CDR3 length equals 14 residues. Trimming took 5 bases from V and 0 from J, leaving 10 bases between them. For the CDR3, the DNA is TGTGCCAGCAGTAGACAGACCCTGAACACTGAAGCTTTCTTT. Its translation: CASSRQTLNTEAFF.

Only a few counts were recorded for this clone. Other DNA sequences from this sample encode an identical CDR3 as well. The genes are TRBV6-5 and TRBJ1-5, with D perhaps matching TRBD1 (5 bases). The CDR3 runs 13 residues. Germline V gives CDR1 MNHEY, CDR2 SVGAGI. Between the trimmed V and J ends, which lost 5 bases and 4 bases, there was a span of 9 bases. The CDR3 DNA follows: TGTGCCAGCAGTCGGGGGGGAAATCAGCCCCAGCATTTT. Its translation: CASSRGGNQPQHF.

CDR3 DNA: TGTGCCAGCAGCGTAGGGGCTAGCGGGAGGAGGGATGAGCAGTTCTTC. Its translation is CASSVGASGRRDEQFF. The chain carries TRBV9 and TRBJ2-1, with 11 bases matching TRBD2. CDR3 length: 16 amino acids. Germline CDR1 is SGDLS and CDR2 is YYNGEE. V lost 0 bases to trimming and J lost 8 bases; unmatched junction nucleotides: 7.

The chain couples TRBV28 to TRBJ2-5; 7 bases map to TRBD1. The CDR3 spans 16 residues. Germline assignment: CDR1 MDHEN and CDR2 SYDVKM. V lost 5 bases to trimming and J lost 0 bases; unmatched junction nucleotides: 9. CDR3 protein: CASSTSGGQNQETQYF. The CDR3 coding sequence is TGTGCCAGCAGTACAAGTGGGGGACAGAACCAAGAGACCCAGTACTTC.

V is TRBV28 and J is TRBJ1-4; 9 bases match TRBD1. V lost 4 bases and J lost 8; bases outside the gene matches: 5. Germline values: CDR1 MDHEN, CDR2 SYDVKM. This CDR3 comprises 14 residues. CDR3 region: CASSSQGAEEKLFF. In DNA, the CDR3 is TGTGCCAGCAGTTCACAGGGGGCTGAAGAAAAACTGTTTTTT.